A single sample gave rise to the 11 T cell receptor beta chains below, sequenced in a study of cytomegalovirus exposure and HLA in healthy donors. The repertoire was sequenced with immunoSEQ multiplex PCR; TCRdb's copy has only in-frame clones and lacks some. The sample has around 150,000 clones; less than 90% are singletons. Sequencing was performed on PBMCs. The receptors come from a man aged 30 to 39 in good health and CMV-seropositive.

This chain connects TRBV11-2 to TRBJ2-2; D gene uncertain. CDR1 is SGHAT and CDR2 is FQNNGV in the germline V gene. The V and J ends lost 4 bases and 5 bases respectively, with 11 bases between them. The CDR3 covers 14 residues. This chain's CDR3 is CASSSSGGTGELFF. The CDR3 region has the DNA TGTGCCAGCAGCTCCAGTGGCGGTACCGGGGAGCTGTTTTTT. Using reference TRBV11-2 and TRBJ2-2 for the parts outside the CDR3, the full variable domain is EAGVAQSPRYKIIEKRQSVAFWCNPISGHATLYWYQQILGQGPKLLIQFQNNGVVDDSQLPKDRFSAERLKGVDSTLKIQPAKLEDSAVYLCASSSSGGTGELFFGEGSRLTVL.

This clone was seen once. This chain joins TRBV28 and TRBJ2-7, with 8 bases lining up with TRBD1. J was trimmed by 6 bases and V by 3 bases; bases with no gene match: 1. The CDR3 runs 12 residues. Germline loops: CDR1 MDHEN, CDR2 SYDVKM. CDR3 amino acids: CASSLQGAEQYF. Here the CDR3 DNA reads TGTGCCAGCAGTTTGCAGGGGGCCGAGCAGTACTTC.

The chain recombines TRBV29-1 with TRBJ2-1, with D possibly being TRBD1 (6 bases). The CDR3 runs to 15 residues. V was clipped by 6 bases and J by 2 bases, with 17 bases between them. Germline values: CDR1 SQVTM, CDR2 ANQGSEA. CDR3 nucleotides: TGCAGCGTGAGAAGGGCAGGGGATACCTACAATGAGCAGTTCTTC. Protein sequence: CSVRRAGDTYNEQFF.

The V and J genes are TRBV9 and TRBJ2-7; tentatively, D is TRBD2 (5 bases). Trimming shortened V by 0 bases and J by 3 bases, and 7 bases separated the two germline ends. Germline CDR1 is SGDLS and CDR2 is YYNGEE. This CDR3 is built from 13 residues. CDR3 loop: CASSVVGGYEQYF. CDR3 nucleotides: TGTGCCAGCAGCGTAGTAGGAGGCTACGAGCAGTACTTC.

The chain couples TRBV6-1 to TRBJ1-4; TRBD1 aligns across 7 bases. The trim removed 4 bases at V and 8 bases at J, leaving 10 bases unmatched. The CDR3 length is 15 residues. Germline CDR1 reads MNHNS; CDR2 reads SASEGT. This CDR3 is CASSGGGTVDEKLFF. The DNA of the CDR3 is TGTGCCAGCAGTGGCGGCGGGACAGTGGACGAAAAACTGTTTTTT.

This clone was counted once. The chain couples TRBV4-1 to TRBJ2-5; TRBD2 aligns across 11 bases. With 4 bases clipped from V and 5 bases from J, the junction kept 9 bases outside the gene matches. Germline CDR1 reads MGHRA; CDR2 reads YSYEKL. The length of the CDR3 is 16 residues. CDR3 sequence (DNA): TGCGCCAGCAGCCGCGCTCTAGCGGGGGGCGGGGAGACCCAGTACTTC. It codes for CASSRALAGGGETQYF.

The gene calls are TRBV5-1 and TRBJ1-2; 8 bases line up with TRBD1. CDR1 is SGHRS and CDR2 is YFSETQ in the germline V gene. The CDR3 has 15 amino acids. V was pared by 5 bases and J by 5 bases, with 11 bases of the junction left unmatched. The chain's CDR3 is CASSYGQGGGYGYTF. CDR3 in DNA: TGCGCCAGCAGTTACGGACAGGGAGGTGGATATGGCTACACCTTC.

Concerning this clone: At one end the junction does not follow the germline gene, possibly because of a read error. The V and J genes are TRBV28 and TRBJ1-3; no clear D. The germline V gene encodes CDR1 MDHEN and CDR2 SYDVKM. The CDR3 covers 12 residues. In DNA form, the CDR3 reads TGTGCCAGCACCGGGGTTGGAGACACCATATATTTT. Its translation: CASTGVGDTIYF. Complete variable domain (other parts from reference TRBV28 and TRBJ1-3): DVKVTQSSRYLVKRTGEKVFLECVQDMDHENMFWYRQDPGLGLRLIYFSYDVKMKEKGDIPEGYSVSREKKERFSLILESASTNQTSMYLCASTGVGDTIYFGEGSWLTVV.

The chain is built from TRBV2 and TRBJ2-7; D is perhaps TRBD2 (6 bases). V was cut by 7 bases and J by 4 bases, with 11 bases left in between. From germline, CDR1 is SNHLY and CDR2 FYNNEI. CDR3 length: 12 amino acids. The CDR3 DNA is TGTGCCAGCAAAGGGACTCAGTACGAGCAGTACTTC. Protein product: CASKGTQYEQYF.

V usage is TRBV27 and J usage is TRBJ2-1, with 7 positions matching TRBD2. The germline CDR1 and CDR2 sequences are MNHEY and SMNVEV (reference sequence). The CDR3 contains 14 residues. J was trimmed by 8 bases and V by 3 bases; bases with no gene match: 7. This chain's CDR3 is CASSFTSVWDEQFF. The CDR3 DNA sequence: TGTGCCAGCAGTTTCACTAGCGTATGGGATGAGCAGTTCTTC.

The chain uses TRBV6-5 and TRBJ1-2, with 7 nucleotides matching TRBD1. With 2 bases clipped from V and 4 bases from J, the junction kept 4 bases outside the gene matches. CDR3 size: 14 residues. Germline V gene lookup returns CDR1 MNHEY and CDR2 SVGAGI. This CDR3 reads CASSYQQGTYGYTF. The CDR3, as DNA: TGTGCCAGCAGTTACCAACAGGGGACCTATGGCTACACCTTC.